A selection of T cell receptor beta chains follows, all from one sample in a study of blood T cell repertoires in COVID-19. The assay was immunoSEQ multiplex PCR, and TCRdb's table has in-frame clones only and misses some. The data hold roughly 54,000 clones, with 86% observed a single time. The source material was peripheral blood. These receptors came from a woman aged 60-75 years with acute or convalescent COVID-19. Each CDR3 is given with its conserved first and last residue. Each record gives: CDR3 DNA, CDR3 protein, D gene, clone size, CDR3 length, J gene, V gene. A D gene is named only where the DNA matches it firmly. A clone size is listed for some rows: how often the clone was seen (once, few, many), or a class if it is expanded.

CDR3nt: TGTGCCAGCAGTTTAACGACAGGGGGGAACACTGAAGCTTTCTTT; CDR3aa: CASSLTTGGNTEAFF; d_gene: TRBD1; abundance: .; len: 15; j_gene: TRBJ1-1; v_gene: TRBV6-5
CDR3nt: TGTGCCACCAGCAGAGATTTTTGGGACAAGACAACTAATGAAAAACTGTTTTTT; CDR3aa: CATSRDFWDKTTNEKLFF; d_gene: .; abundance: few; len: 18; j_gene: TRBJ1-4; v_gene: TRBV15
CDR3nt: TGTGCCACAAACGCGGACAGGGGTGAGTTGCCCCAGCATTTT; CDR3aa: CATNADRGELPQHF; d_gene: TRBD1; abundance: .; len: 14; j_gene: TRBJ1-5; v_gene: TRBV2
CDR3nt: TGTGCCAGCAGTGAATTTGTGGCAGGGAACTATGGCTACACCTTC; CDR3aa: CASSEFVAGNYGYTF; d_gene: .; abundance: few; len: 15; j_gene: TRBJ1-2; v_gene: TRBV6-1
CDR3nt: TGTGCCAGCAGCTCGTATGCAGTCTACGAGCAGTACTTC; CDR3aa: CASSSYAVYEQYF; d_gene: .; abundance: .; len: 13; j_gene: TRBJ2-7; v_gene: TRBV7-8
CDR3nt: TGTGCCAGCAGTCGATCGCGCACTAGGGGGGAGACCCAGTACTTC; CDR3aa: CASSRSRTRGETQYF; d_gene: .; abundance: .; len: 15; j_gene: TRBJ2-5; v_gene: TRBV6-6
CDR3nt: TGTGCCAGCAGTCCGGGACAGTTGAACACTGAAGCTTTCTTT; CDR3aa: CASSPGQLNTEAFF; d_gene: TRBD1; abundance: once; len: 14; j_gene: TRBJ1-1; v_gene: TRBV6-6
CDR3nt: TGTGCCAGCAGCTCGAGGGGGGGCAGCTCTGGGGCCAACGTCCTGACTTTC; CDR3aa: CASSSRGGSSGANVLTF; d_gene: .; abundance: .; len: 17; j_gene: TRBJ2-6; v_gene: TRBV5-5
CDR3nt: TGTGCCAGCAGCTCCAGGGCCTCGAACACTGAAGCTTTCTTT; CDR3aa: CASSSRASNTEAFF; d_gene: .; abundance: .; len: 14; j_gene: TRBJ1-1; v_gene: TRBV7-9
CDR3nt: TGTGCCAGCAGGGACAGGGGATCGGTGCGCTATGGCTACACCTTC; CDR3aa: CASRDRGSVRYGYTF; d_gene: TRBD1; abundance: few; len: 15; j_gene: TRBJ1-2; v_gene: TRBV28
CDR3nt: TGTGCCAGCAGCAAACCGGGACAGGGTGTCCCGGAGCAGTTCTTC; CDR3aa: CASSKPGQGVPEQFF; d_gene: TRBD1; abundance: .; len: 15; j_gene: TRBJ2-1; v_gene: TRBV11-3
CDR3nt: TGTGCCAGCAGCCGAGGACAGATCTACGAGCAGTACTTC; CDR3aa: CASSRGQIYEQYF; d_gene: .; abundance: .; len: 13; j_gene: TRBJ2-7; v_gene: TRBV6-5
CDR3nt: TGTGCCAGCAGCTCGGGACTAGCGGGGGGGCCAAACAATGAGCAGTTCTTC; CDR3aa: CASSSGLAGGPNNEQFF; d_gene: TRBD2; abundance: once; len: 17; j_gene: TRBJ2-1; v_gene: TRBV11-3
CDR3nt: TGTGCCAGCCGAGGGCTAGCGGGATTGGAGACCCAGTACTTC; CDR3aa: CASRGLAGLETQYF; d_gene: TRBD2; abundance: .; len: 14; j_gene: TRBJ2-5; v_gene: TRBV2
CDR3nt: TGTGCCAGCAGCAAACCGGCGGGCAGCGTCTCTGAAAAACTGTTTTTT; CDR3aa: CASSKPAGSVSEKLFF; d_gene: .; abundance: once; len: 16; j_gene: TRBJ1-4; v_gene: TRBV21-1
CDR3nt: TGTGCCTGGAGTGTTAAAGAGACCCAGTACTTC; CDR3aa: CAWSVKETQYF; d_gene: .; abundance: .; len: 11; j_gene: TRBJ2-5; v_gene: TRBV30
CDR3nt: TGTGCCTGGAAAGCGGCCGAAAAACTGTTTTTT; CDR3aa: CAWKAAEKLFF; d_gene: .; abundance: .; len: 11; j_gene: TRBJ1-4; v_gene: TRBV30
CDR3nt: TGTGCCAGCTCACCACCCGGGACAAGTAATGAAAAACTGTTTTTT; CDR3aa: CASSPPGTSNEKLFF; d_gene: .; abundance: .; len: 15; j_gene: TRBJ1-4; v_gene: TRBV18
CDR3nt: TGTGCCAGCTCATCTACCTCACCAATTTCGGACAGGTTGGGGCTGAGGGTGAAAAGACTGTTTTTT; CDR3aa: CASSSTSPISDRLGLRVKRLFF; d_gene: TRBD1; abundance: .; len: 22; j_gene: TRBJ1-4; v_gene: TRBV18
CDR3nt: TGTGCCAGCAGCCCCCCGGGAGGGACCGATGAAGCTTTCTTT; CDR3aa: CASSPPGGTDEAFF; d_gene: .; abundance: .; len: 14; j_gene: TRBJ1-1; v_gene: TRBV5-5
CDR3nt: TGTGCCACCAGTGATTTTGGGGGGGAGGAGACCCAGTACTTC; CDR3aa: CATSDFGGEETQYF; d_gene: TRBD2; abundance: .; len: 14; j_gene: TRBJ2-5; v_gene: TRBV24-1
CDR3nt: TGTGCCAGCAGTCCGGGAGGGCGAGAGACCCAGTACTTC; CDR3aa: CASSPGGRETQYF; d_gene: TRBD2; abundance: once; len: 13; j_gene: TRBJ2-5; v_gene: TRBV7-3
CDR3nt: TGCAGTGCCAGGGGCGGCTACACCTTC; CDR3aa: CSARGGYTF; d_gene: .; abundance: .; len: 9; j_gene: TRBJ1-2; v_gene: TRBV20-1
CDR3nt: TGTGCCAGCAGTTCTGGACAGGGCCTGAACACCGGGGAGCTGTTTTTT; CDR3aa: CASSSGQGLNTGELFF; d_gene: TRBD1; abundance: few; len: 16; j_gene: TRBJ2-2; v_gene: TRBV11-2
CDR3nt: TGCGCCAGCCGGGAGGGACTAGCGGGAGTTTCCTACGAGCAGTACTTC; CDR3aa: CASREGLAGVSYEQYF; d_gene: TRBD2; abundance: .; len: 16; j_gene: TRBJ2-7; v_gene: TRBV10-2
CDR3nt: TGTGCCAGCTCACCGGATCGGACAGGGGGATGGGCCCTTAGAGGCTACACCTTC; CDR3aa: CASSPDRTGGWALRGYTF; d_gene: TRBD1; abundance: .; len: 18; j_gene: TRBJ1-2; v_gene: TRBV18
CDR3nt: TGTGCCAGCAGTCACTTGGTTAGCGGGAGCCGCGAGTTCTTC; CDR3aa: CASSHLVSGSREFF; d_gene: TRBD2; abundance: few; len: 14; j_gene: TRBJ2-1; v_gene: TRBV6-6
CDR3nt: TGTGCCAGCAGCCGTCTGGCTAGCGGGGTTGGCACAGATACGCAGTATTTT; CDR3aa: CASSRLASGVGTDTQYF; d_gene: TRBD2; abundance: .; len: 17; j_gene: TRBJ2-3; v_gene: TRBV2
CDR3nt: TGCGCCAGCAGCCATAACAGGGGCGGTAATTCACCCCTCCACTTT; CDR3aa: CASSHNRGGNSPLHF; d_gene: TRBD1; abundance: few; len: 15; j_gene: TRBJ1-6; v_gene: TRBV4-1
CDR3nt: TGCAGTGCTAGTTCCCGCTACGAGCAGTACTTC; CDR3aa: CSASSRYEQYF; d_gene: .; abundance: .; len: 11; j_gene: TRBJ2-7; v_gene: TRBV20-1
CDR3nt: TGCAGCGTTGGTACCCTAGGCTCTGGGGCCAACGTCCTGACTTTC; CDR3aa: CSVGTLGSGANVLTF; d_gene: .; abundance: .; len: 15; j_gene: TRBJ2-6; v_gene: TRBV29-1
CDR3nt: TGTGCCAGCAGCGGACAGAATTCACCCCTCCACTTT; CDR3aa: CASSGQNSPLHF; d_gene: .; abundance: .; len: 12; j_gene: TRBJ1-6; v_gene: TRBV27
CDR3nt: TGTGCCAGCAGCTTAGTTGGAGTTAATAATTCACCCCTCCACTTT; CDR3aa: CASSLVGVNNSPLHF; d_gene: .; abundance: .; len: 15; j_gene: TRBJ1-6; v_gene: TRBV11-2
CDR3nt: TGTGCCAGCAGCTTAGCTTCAGGTTCGGCCGGGGAGCTGTTTTTT; CDR3aa: CASSLASGSAGELFF; d_gene: .; abundance: .; len: 15; j_gene: TRBJ2-2; v_gene: TRBV7-2
CDR3nt: TGTGCCAGCAGGGATAGGACAGGGACCTACGAGCAGTACTTC; CDR3aa: CASRDRTGTYEQYF; d_gene: TRBD1; abundance: .; len: 14; j_gene: TRBJ2-7; v_gene: TRBV2